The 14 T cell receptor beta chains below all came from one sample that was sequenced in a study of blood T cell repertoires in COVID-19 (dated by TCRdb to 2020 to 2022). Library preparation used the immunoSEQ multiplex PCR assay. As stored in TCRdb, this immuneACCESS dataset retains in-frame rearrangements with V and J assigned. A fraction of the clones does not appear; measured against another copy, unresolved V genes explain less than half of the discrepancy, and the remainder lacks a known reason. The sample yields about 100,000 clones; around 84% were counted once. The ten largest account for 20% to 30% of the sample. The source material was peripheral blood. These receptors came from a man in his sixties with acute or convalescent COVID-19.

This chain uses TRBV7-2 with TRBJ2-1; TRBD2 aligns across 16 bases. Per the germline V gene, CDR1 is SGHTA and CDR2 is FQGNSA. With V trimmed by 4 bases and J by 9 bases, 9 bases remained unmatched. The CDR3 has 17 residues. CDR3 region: CASSWGTSGRGTIEQFF. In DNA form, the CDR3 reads TGTGCCAGCAGCTGGGGGACTAGCGGGAGGGGAACAATTGAGCAGTTCTTC.

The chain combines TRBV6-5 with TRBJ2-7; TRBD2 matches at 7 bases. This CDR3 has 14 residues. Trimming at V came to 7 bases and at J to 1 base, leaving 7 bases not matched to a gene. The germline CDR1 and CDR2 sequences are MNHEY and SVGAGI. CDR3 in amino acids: CASTRLADSYEQYF. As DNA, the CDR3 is TGTGCCAGCACCAGGCTAGCGGATTCCTACGAGCAGTACTTC.

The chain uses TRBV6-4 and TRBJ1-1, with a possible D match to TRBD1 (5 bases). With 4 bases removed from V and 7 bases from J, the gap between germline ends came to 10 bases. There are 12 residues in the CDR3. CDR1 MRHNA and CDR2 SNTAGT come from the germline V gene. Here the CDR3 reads CASSATGNEAFF. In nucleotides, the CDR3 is TGTGCCAGCAGTGCAACAGGAAATGAAGCTTTCTTT.

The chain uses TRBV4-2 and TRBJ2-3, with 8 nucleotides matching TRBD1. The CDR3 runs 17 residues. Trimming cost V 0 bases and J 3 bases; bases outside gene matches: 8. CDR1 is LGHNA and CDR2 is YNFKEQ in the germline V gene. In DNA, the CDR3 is TGTGCCAGCAGCCAAGATGGGACAGGTTCTATTACAGATACGCAGTATTTT. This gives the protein CASSQDGTGSITDTQYF.

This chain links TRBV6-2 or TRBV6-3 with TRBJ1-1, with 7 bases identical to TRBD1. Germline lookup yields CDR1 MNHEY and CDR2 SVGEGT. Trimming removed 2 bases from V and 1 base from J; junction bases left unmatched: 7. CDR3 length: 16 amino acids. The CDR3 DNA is TGTGCCAGCAGTTACGAGACAGGGTTGGGGAACACTGAAGCTTTCTTT. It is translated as CASSYETGLGNTEAFF.

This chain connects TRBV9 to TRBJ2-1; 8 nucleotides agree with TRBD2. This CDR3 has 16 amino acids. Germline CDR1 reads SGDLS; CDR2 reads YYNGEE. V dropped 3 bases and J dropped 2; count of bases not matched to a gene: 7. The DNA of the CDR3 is TGTGCCAGCAGCGCCGGGGGGGCGGGGACCTACAATGAGCAGTTCTTC. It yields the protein CASSAGGAGTYNEQFF. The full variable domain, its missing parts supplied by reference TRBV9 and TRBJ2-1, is DSGVTQTPKHLITATGQRVTLRCSPRSGDLSVYWYQQSLDQGLQFLIQYYNGEERAKGNILERFSAQQFPDLHSELNLSSLELGDSALYFCASSAGGAGTYNEQFFGPGTRLTVL.

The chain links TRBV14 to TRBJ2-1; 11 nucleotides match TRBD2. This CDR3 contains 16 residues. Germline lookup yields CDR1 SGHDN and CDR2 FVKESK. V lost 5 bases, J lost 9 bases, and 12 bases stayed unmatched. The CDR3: CASSSRGRLAGPEQFF. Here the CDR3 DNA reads TGTGCCAGCAGCAGCCGAGGGAGACTAGCGGGACCTGAGCAGTTCTTC.

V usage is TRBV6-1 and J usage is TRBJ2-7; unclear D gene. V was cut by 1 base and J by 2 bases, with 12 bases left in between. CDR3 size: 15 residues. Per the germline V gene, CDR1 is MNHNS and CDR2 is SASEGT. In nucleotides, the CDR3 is TGTGCCAGCAGTGAAGGTAACGTACAAACCTACGAGCAGTACTTC. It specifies CASSEGNVQTYEQYF.

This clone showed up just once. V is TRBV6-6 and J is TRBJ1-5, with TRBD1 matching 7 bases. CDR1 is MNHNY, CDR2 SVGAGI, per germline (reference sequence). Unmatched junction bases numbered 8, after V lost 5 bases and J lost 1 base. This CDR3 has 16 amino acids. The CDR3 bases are TGTGCCAGCAGTGCGACAGGGCCCCCGAGCAATCAGCCCCAGCATTTT. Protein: CASSATGPPSNQPQHF.

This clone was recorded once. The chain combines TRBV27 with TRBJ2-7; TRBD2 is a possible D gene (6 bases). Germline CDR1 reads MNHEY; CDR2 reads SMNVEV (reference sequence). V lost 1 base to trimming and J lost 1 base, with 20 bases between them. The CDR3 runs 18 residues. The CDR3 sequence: CASSLFPGAGRTSYEQYF. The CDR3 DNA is TGTGCCAGCAGTTTATTCCCGGGCGCGGGAAGAACTTCCTACGAGCAGTACTTC.

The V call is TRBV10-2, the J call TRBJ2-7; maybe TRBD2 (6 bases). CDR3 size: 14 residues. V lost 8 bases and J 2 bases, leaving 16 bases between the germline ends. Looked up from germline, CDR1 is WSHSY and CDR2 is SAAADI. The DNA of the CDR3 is TGCGCCAGCGCAGGGCCGCGGGGAACCTACGAGCAGTACGTC. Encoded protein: CASAGPRGTYEQYV.

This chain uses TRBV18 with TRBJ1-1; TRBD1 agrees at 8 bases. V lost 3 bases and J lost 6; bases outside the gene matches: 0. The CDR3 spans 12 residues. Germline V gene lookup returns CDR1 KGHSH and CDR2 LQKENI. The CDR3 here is CASSPDRAEAFF. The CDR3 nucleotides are TGTGCCAGCTCACCGGACAGGGCTGAAGCTTTCTTT.

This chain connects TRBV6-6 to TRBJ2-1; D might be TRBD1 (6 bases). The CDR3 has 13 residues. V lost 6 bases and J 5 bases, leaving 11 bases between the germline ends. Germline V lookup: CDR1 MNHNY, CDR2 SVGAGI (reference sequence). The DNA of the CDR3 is TGTGCCAGCAGGCCACAGGGTAACAATGAGCAGTTCTTC. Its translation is CASRPQGNNEQFF.

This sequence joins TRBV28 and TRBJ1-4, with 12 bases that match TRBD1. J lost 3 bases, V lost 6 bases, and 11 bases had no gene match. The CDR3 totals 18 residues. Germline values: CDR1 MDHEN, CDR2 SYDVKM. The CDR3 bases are TGTGCCAGCAGCCCCCCGGGACAGGGGGCGGTTGCTAATGAAAAACTGTTTTTT. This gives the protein CASSPPGQGAVANEKLFF. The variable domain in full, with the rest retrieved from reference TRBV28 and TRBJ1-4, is DVKVTQSSRYLVKRTGEKVFLECVQDMDHENMFWYRQDPGLGLRLIYFSYDVKMKEKGDIPEGYSVSREKKERFSLILESASTNQTSMYLCASSPPGQGAVANEKLFFGSGTQLSVL.